One T cell receptor (beta chain) is described in this entry. Its recognized antigen is unknown. The input lacks base qualities; no much larger clone sits a single base away. Receptor amplification or capture employed the immunoSEQ multiplex PCR assay. TCRdb provides this immuneACCESS table in a form limited to in-frame rearrangements. Some clones are lacking; in checked studies, under half of them reflect an unresolved V gene, and why the rest are absent is not known. This sample has around 62,000 clones in its table, and 98% of those were observed once. Approximately 0.17% of the sample goes to the ten largest clones. This entry comes from a study of technical replicates of blood from a few donors (TCRdb year 2017). From a lookup of the germline V gene (reference sequence), CDR1 and CDR2 are LNHNV and YYDKDF. Relative to germline, V is 4 bases shorter and J is 0 bases shorter, with 10 bases between their ends. Including cysteine and phenylalanine, the CDR3 has 15 amino acids. Just the 45-base CDR3 DNA is kept, in frame starting at base 1.

Material for sequencing was T cells isolated from PBMCs. This chain joins TRBV15 to TRBJ1-5; matching of 5 bases hints at TRBD1 as the D gene. This TCR came from a human donor in good health. This receptor carries the CDR3 CATSKGLDSNQPQHF. The nucleotides are TGTGCCACCAGCAAGGGACTAGATAGCAATCAGCCCCAGCATTTT.